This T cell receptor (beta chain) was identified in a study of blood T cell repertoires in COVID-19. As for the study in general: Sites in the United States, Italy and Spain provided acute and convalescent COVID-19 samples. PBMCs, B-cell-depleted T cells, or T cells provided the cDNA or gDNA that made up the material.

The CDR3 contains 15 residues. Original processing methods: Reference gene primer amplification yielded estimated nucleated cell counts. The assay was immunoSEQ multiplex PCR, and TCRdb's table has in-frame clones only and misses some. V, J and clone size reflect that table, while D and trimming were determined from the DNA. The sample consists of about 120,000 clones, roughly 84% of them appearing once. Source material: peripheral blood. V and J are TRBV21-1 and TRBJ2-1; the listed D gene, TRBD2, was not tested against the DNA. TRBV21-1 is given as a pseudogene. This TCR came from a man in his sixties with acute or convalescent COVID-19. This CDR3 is CASSARDCSYNEQFF. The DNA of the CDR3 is TGTGCCAGCAGCGCCCGCGACTGCTCCTACAATGAGCAGTTCTTC.